Listed here are 2 T cell receptor beta chains from one sample, sequenced in a study of T-cell reconstitution after alpha-beta-depleted transplantation in children. Unique molecular identifiers were used in preparing the TCRbeta library. A single record per CDR3 protein comes from TCRdb applying MiXCR to the PCR reads. This sample has 440,000 or so distinct CDR3 sequences, with about 11% found just once. Sample: PBMCs from the stem cell graft donor, taken from the stem cell graft. All receptors derive from a human donor who donated a stem cell graft to a child with acute myeloid leukemia.

As for this clonotype: One junction end does not reproduce the germline sequence, and a read error may be involved. The V and J genes are TRBV20-1 and TRBJ2-1, with 10 bases fitting TRBD1. Germline loops: CDR1 DFQATT, CDR2 SNEGSKA (reference sequence). The CDR3 has 14 amino acids. The CDR3 DNA reads TGTAGTGCTAGAGCGGGACAGGGGTACAATGAGCAGTTCTTC. Translating gives CSARAGQGYNEQFF.

In this sample, this clonotype turned up a few times. The gene calls are TRBV7-9 and TRBJ2-5; 9 positions agree with TRBD2. Germline assignment: CDR1 SEHNR and CDR2 FQNEAQ (reference sequence). V was clipped by 1 base and J by 5 bases; unmatched bases: 11. The CDR3 contains 17 residues. The CDR3 bases are TGTGCCAGCAGCTTAGTCGGCTCAGCGGGGGGCGTGGAGACCCAGTACTTC. This sequence encodes CASSLVGSAGGVETQYF. The complete variable domain, with remaining parts taken from reference TRBV7-9 and TRBJ2-5, reads DTGVSQNPRHKITKRGQNVTFRCDPISEHNRLYWYRQTLGQGPEFLTYFQNEAQLEKSRLLSDRFSAERPKGSFSTLEIQRTEQGDSAMYLCASSLVGSAGGVETQYFGPGTRLLVL.